Below, 31 T cell receptor beta chains from the same sample are listed, as sequenced in a study of blood T cell repertoires in COVID-19. Only in-frame clones appear in the TCRdb table, and some are missing; sequencing was by immunoSEQ multiplex PCR. The data show around 25,000 clones, 87% seen once. Input material: peripheral blood. These receptors were collected from a human donor with active COVID-19. The donor label of this sample is uncertain.

This clone showed up just once. This chain joins TRBV27 and TRBJ2-4; 12 bases are a match to TRBD1. With 4 bases clipped from V and 9 bases from J, the junction kept 10 bases outside the gene matches. Germline CDR1 reads MNHEY; CDR2 reads SMNVEV (reference sequence). The CDR3 sequence is 16 residues long. The CDR3 loop reads CASSSTAGTGGSIQYF. The DNA for the CDR3 is TGTGCCAGCAGTTCCACCGCCGGGACAGGGGGCTCCATTCAGTACTTC.

The CDR3 region has the DNA TGTGCCAGTAGCACCCAGGGGGAGGCGAACACTGAAGCTTTCTTT. This codes for CASSTQGEANTEAFF. The chain joins TRBV19 to TRBJ1-1, with 7 bases fitting TRBD1. Germline lookup yields CDR1 LNHDA and CDR2 SQIVND (reference sequence). The CDR3 runs to 15 residues. V gave up 6 bases and J gave up 1 base; unmatched junction bases: 8.

This chain links TRBV7-2 with TRBJ2-1; TRBD2 aligns across 9 bases. Losses at the gene ends were 7 bases for V and 0 bases for J; bases not matched to a gene: 7. Germline CDR1 and CDR2: SGHTA and FQGNSA. The CDR3 extends over 16 amino acids. CDR3 DNA sequence: TGTGCCAGCACCCTTACTAGCGGGTCCTCCTACAATGAGCAGTTCTTC. Translating gives CASTLTSGSSYNEQFF.

The V gene is TRBV30, the J gene TRBJ1-5; weak D call: TRBD1 (6 bases). The CDR3 totals 13 residues. Looked up from germline, CDR1 is GTSNPN and CDR2 is SVGIG (reference sequence). With 3 bases removed from V and 6 bases from J, the gap between germline ends came to 12 bases. The CDR3 DNA sequence: TGTGCCTGGAGCCAACAGGGACCTCAGCCCCAGCATTTT. This gives the protein CAWSQQGPQPQHF.

The chain carries TRBV19 and TRBJ1-5; TRBD1 might be the D (6 bases). The germline CDR1 and CDR2 sequences are LNHDA and SQIVND (reference sequence). V dropped 5 bases and J dropped 6 bases, with 11 bases sitting between them. The CDR3 extends over 13 amino acids. The CDR3 sequence is CASSATQGQPQHF. As DNA, the CDR3 is TGTGCCAGTAGTGCGACACAGGGTCAGCCCCAGCATTTT. Looking up the rest from reference TRBV19 and TRBJ1-5 gives the full variable domain: DGGITQSPKYLFRKEGQNVTLSCEQNLNHDAMYWYRQDPGQGLRLIYYSQIVNDFQKGDIAEGYSVSREKKESFPLTVTSAQKNPTAFYLCASSATQGQPQHFGDGTRLSIL.

The rearrangement joins TRBV7-9 to TRBJ2-3; 11 bases fit TRBD2. The CDR3 is 16 residues long. Germline V gives CDR1 SEHNR, CDR2 FQNEAQ (reference sequence). V shed 5 bases and J 0 bases; nucleotides not matched to a gene: 4. The CDR3 DNA is TGTGCCAGCAGCCCCTGGACTAGCGGGAGCACAGATACGCAGTATTTT. It codes for CASSPWTSGSTDTQYF. Looking up the rest from reference TRBV7-9 and TRBJ2-3 gives the full variable domain: DTGVSQNPRHKITKRGQNVTFRCDPISEHNRLYWYRQTLGQGPEFLTYFQNEAQLEKSRLLSDRFSAERPKGSFSTLEIQRTEQGDSAMYLCASSPWTSGSTDTQYFGPGTRLTVL.

V is TRBV5-4 and J is TRBJ2-1, with 7 bases lining up with TRBD2. The CDR3 contains 15 residues. V dropped 4 bases and J dropped 5; count of bases not matched to a gene: 9. Germline assignment: CDR1 SGHNT and CDR2 YYREEE (reference sequence). The CDR3 loop reads CASSPKKLADNEQFF. DNA for the CDR3: TGTGCCAGCAGCCCAAAAAAGCTAGCGGACAATGAGCAGTTCTTC.

The rearrangement uses TRBV21-1 and TRBJ2-7; the D segment call TRBD1 is taken from the table without a DNA check. TRBV21-1 is reported as a pseudogene. This CDR3 has 14 amino acids. This chain's CDR3 is CASSKEPRHPDEYF. The CDR3 DNA sequence: TGTGCCAGCAGCAAAGAGCCGAGACACCCCGACGAGTACTTC.

The CDR3 DNA follows: TGTGCTAGTGGAACTAGACTAGCGGGTCCTAGCACAGATACGCAGTATTTT. It yields the protein CASGTRLAGPSTDTQYF. V is TRBV12-5 and J is TRBJ2-3; 10 bases line up with TRBD2. Germline V lookup: CDR1 LGHNT, CDR2 FRNRAP. This CDR3 contains 17 residues. V dropped 6 bases and J dropped 0; count of bases not matched to a gene: 9.

This clone was observed a single time. The chain employs TRBV5-1 and TRBJ2-5; 10 nucleotides match TRBD2. Germline CDR1 is SGHRS and CDR2 is YFSETQ. Trimming took 4 bases from V and 5 from J; bases not matched to a gene: 5. The CDR3 consists of 14 residues. CDR3 nucleotide sequence: TGCGCCAGCAGCCCGAGCGGGAGGGGTGAGACCCAGTACTTC. The encoded protein is CASSPSGRGETQYF.

The chain carries TRBV7-9 and TRBJ2-7, with D perhaps matching TRBD1 (5 bases). Germline CDR1 SEHNR, CDR2 FQNEAQ (reference sequence). The CDR3 is 15 residues long. Trimming stripped 4 bases from V and 3 bases from J, with 16 bases between. The CDR3 region is CASSSDTSPGYEQYF. CDR3 nucleotides: TGTGCCAGCAGCTCGGACACATCTCCGGGCTACGAGCAGTACTTC.

The rearrangement uses TRBV3-1 (or the pseudogene TRBV3-2) and TRBJ2-7; maybe TRBD2 (5 bases). CDR3 length: 14 residues. V lost 4 bases and J 0 bases, leaving 10 bases between the germline ends. The germline CDR1 and CDR2 sequences are LGHDT and YNNKEL (reference sequence). The chain's CDR3 is CASSLARDSYEQYF. The DNA for the CDR3 is TGTGCCAGCAGCCTAGCGCGAGACTCCTACGAGCAGTACTTC.

V and J are TRBV27 and TRBJ2-2; possible D gene TRBD1, 6 bases. V shed 10 bases and J shed 7 bases, with 16 bases lying between them. The CDR3 is made up of 13 amino acids. The germline V gene encodes CDR1 MNHEY and CDR2 SMNVEV (reference sequence). This CDR3 reads CATQTGQGGELFF. The CDR3 DNA follows: TGTGCCACCCAGACAGGTCAAGGCGGGGAGCTGTTTTTT.

The V call is TRBV10-2, the J call TRBJ2-1, with TRBD1 identical over 9 bases. With 6 bases clipped from V and 10 bases from J, the junction kept 4 bases outside the gene matches. The CDR3 is 12 residues long. CDR1 WSHSY and CDR2 SAAADI come from the germline V gene. The CDR3 loop is CASRAGTGEQFF. The CDR3 bases are TGCGCCAGCAGAGCCGGGACAGGGGAGCAGTTCTTC.

The V call is TRBV7-9, the J call TRBJ1-6; D possibly corresponds to TRBD1 (5 bases). The CDR3 sequence is 14 residues long. Germline CDR1 and CDR2: SEHNR and FQNEAQ (reference sequence). V shed 6 bases and J shed 5 bases, with 11 bases lying between them. In DNA form, the CDR3 reads TGTGCCAGCAGGGCAGGGATTAATAATTCACCCCTCCACTTT. It codes for CASRAGINNSPLHF.

This clone came up once. V is TRBV11-3 and J is TRBJ2-7, with 7 bases fitting TRBD2. Germline lookup yields CDR1 SGHNT and CDR2 YENEEA. This CDR3 region has 13 residues. V was pared by 5 bases and J by 3 bases, with 4 bases of the junction left unmatched. The CDR3 reads CASSKTSDYEQYF. The CDR3 nucleotides are TGTGCCAGCAGCAAAACTAGCGACTACGAGCAGTACTTC.

The chain is built from TRBV5-1 and TRBJ2-7; D uncertain. V lost 2 bases to trimming and J lost 0 bases, with 6 bases between them. The CDR3 contains 13 residues. Germline CDR1 is SGHRS and CDR2 is YFSETQ. CDR3 nucleotides: TGCGCCAGCAGCTTCGTTAGCTCCTACGAGCAGTACTTC. Protein sequence: CASSFVSSYEQYF.

The chain couples TRBV30 to TRBJ2-1; TRBD1 is a possible D gene (5 bases). CDR3 length: 13 residues. CDR1 is GTSNPN and CDR2 is SVGIG in the germline V gene (reference sequence). V was shortened by 5 bases and J by 4 bases, with 12 bases between the two germline ends. In DNA form, the CDR3 reads TGTGCCTGGGGGCAGGGCCGATACAATGAGCAGTTCTTC. It specifies CAWGQGRYNEQFF.

This rearrangement joins TRBV7-2 to TRBJ2-7; 13 bases are a match to TRBD2. After removal of 5 bases from V and 3 bases from J, the junction contained 4 bases not matched to a gene. The CDR3 contains 15 residues. CDR1 and CDR2 (germline): SGHTA, FQGNSA. CDR3 DNA sequence: TGTGCCAGCAGCGTCCGGACTAGCGGGAGCTACGAGCAGTACTTC. Protein: CASSVRTSGSYEQYF.

This chain joins TRBV5-4 and TRBJ2-5; D may be TRBD1 (7 bases). CDR1 is SGHNT and CDR2 is YYREEE in the germline V gene (reference sequence). The CDR3 totals 14 residues. V was shortened by 4 bases and J by 5 bases, with 15 bases between the two germline ends. The CDR3 here is CASSIETGRETQYF. CDR3 coding DNA: TGTGCCAGCAGCATCGAGACAGGGAGGGAGACCCAGTACTTC.

The CDR3 nucleotides read TGTGCCAGCAGCTTGGAGCGCCCTCGCAATGAGCAGTTCTTC. Protein: CASSLERPRNEQFF. This rearrangement joins TRBV5-4 to TRBJ2-1; D is unresolved. CDR3 length: 14 amino acids. The germline CDR1 and CDR2 sequences are SGHNT and YYREEE (reference sequence). Between the trimmed V and J ends, which lost 0 bases and 6 bases, there was a span of 10 bases.

This chain links TRBV7-9 with TRBJ2-2; D is unresolved. The CDR3 spans 15 residues. The ends were cut back, 3 bases at V and 0 bases at J, with 8 bases in the middle. Germline V gives CDR1 SEHNR, CDR2 FQNEAQ (reference sequence). CDR3 DNA sequence: TGTGCCAGCAGCTTTGGCTTCGCGAACACCGGGGAGCTGTTTTTT. This sequence encodes CASSFGFANTGELFF.

The chain links TRBV4-3 to TRBJ2-3, with TRBD2 matching 13 bases. The CDR3 consists of 18 residues. In germline, CDR1 is LGHNA, CDR2 YSLEER. Trimming removed 5 bases from V and 3 bases from J; junction bases left unmatched: 11. CDR3 sequence reads: CASSSRLAGGVFTDTQYF. In nucleotides, the CDR3 is TGCGCCAGCAGCTCCAGACTAGCGGGAGGCGTTTTTACAGATACGCAGTATTTT.

V usage is TRBV25-1 and J usage is TRBJ1-6; 7 nucleotides align to TRBD1. CDR1 and CDR2 from the germline V gene are MGHDK and SYGVNS. The CDR3 spans 13 residues. After removal of 6 bases from V and 7 bases from J, the junction contained 3 bases not matched to a gene. This CDR3 reads CASRDRWNSPLHF. The CDR3 nucleotides read TGTGCCAGCAGGGACAGGTGGAATTCACCCCTCCACTTT.

The chain carries TRBV28 and TRBJ2-3; 7 nucleotides agree with TRBD2. There are 17 residues in the CDR3. The junction had 19 bases not matched to a gene; V was cut back by 7 bases and J by 6 bases. The germline V gene encodes CDR1 MDHEN and CDR2 SYDVKM. The chain's CDR3 is CASTPVAAGYNYDTQYF. DNA for the CDR3: TGTGCCAGCACTCCCGTCGCAGCGGGATATAATTATGATACGCAGTATTTT. Variable domain in full (rest from reference TRBV28 and TRBJ2-3): DVKVTQSSRYLVKRTGEKVFLECVQDMDHENMFWYRQDPGLGLRLIYFSYDVKMKEKGDIPEGYSVSREKKERFSLILESASTNQTSMYLCASTPVAAGYNYDTQYFGPGTRLTVL.

The chain recombines TRBV28 with TRBJ2-7, with TRBD2 identical over 9 bases. The length of the CDR3 is 14 residues. CDR1 is MDHEN and CDR2 is SYDVKM in the germline V gene. The ends lost 3 bases at V and 5 bases at J; junction bases unmatched: 5. The CDR3 loop reads CASSLAGGYHEQYF. The CDR3 nucleotides are TGTGCCAGCAGTTTGGCGGGAGGGTATCACGAGCAGTACTTC.

V is TRBV2 and J is TRBJ2-1; 9 bases are shared with TRBD2. This CDR3 spans 16 amino acids. J lost 9 bases, V lost 2 bases, and 11 bases had no gene match. CDR1 SNHLY and CDR2 FYNNEI come from the germline V gene. The CDR3 DNA is TGTGCCAGCAGTGAATGGAGGGCGGGAGGGCATGGTGAGCAGTTCTTC. Protein sequence: CASSEWRAGGHGEQFF.

The chain joins TRBV6-1 to TRBJ1-5; D is uncertain. Germline V CDR1 and CDR2: MNHNS, SASEGT. Trimming removed 2 bases from V and 7 bases from J, with 15 bases in between. The CDR3 loop spans 15 amino acids. The CDR3 here is CASSERPRSFQPQHF. The CDR3 DNA sequence: TGTGCCAGCAGTGAAAGGCCACGGAGTTTCCAGCCCCAGCATTTT.

V is TRBV7-9 and J is TRBJ2-1; maybe TRBD2 (6 bases). CDR1 and CDR2 from the germline V gene are SEHNR and FQNEAQ (reference sequence). Trimming stripped 4 bases from V and 6 bases from J, with 19 bases between. This CDR3 comprises 16 residues. The chain's CDR3 is CASSSTKRAGLNEQFF. In nucleotides, the CDR3 is TGTGCCAGCAGCTCAACTAAGCGGGCCGGGCTCAATGAGCAGTTCTTC.

The chain has TRBV9 and TRBJ2-2, with TRBD1 as a possible D gene (6 bases). The ends were cut back, 3 bases at V and 8 bases at J, with 20 bases in the middle. This CDR3 spans 16 amino acids. Germline values: CDR1 SGDLS, CDR2 YYNGEE. In DNA form, the CDR3 reads TGTGCCAGCAGCGAGGGGGATTCTACCCGTGTAGGGGAGCTGTTTTTT. Translating gives CASSEGDSTRVGELFF.

This clone was seen a few times. The chain carries TRBV27 and TRBJ2-7, with TRBD1 matching 7 bases. V dropped 6 bases and J dropped 3; count of bases not matched to a gene: 8. The CDR3 sequence is 14 residues long. Germline CDR1 reads MNHEY; CDR2 reads SMNVEV (reference sequence). The DNA for the CDR3 is TGTGCCAGCAGCCTGAAGGGGGCAGGCTACGAGCAGTACTTC. Translation gives CASSLKGAGYEQYF.